The following is a TCR beta chain sequence with its context. Its antigen is not known. The entry originates in a study of cytomegalovirus exposure and HLA in healthy donors. General observations from the study: A reported reduction in N-insertions relative to the roughly 670-donor mean was seen in an Asian-associated ancestry cluster in a later analysis.

The PCR made use of 60 Vbeta and 13 Jbeta primers. Assay used: immunoSEQ multiplex PCR; TCRdb lists only in-frame clones, some missing. The data hold 45,000 to 65,000 clones, with nearly 85% observed a single time. This CDR3 region has 14 residues. CDR1 is LNHDA and CDR2 is SQIVND in the germline V gene (reference sequence). J lost 7 bases, V lost 3 bases, and 7 bases had no gene match. The rearrangement joins TRBV19 to TRBJ1-1, with 8 bases matching TRBD1. The sequence derives from a man aged 25 to 40 in good health and CMV-seronegative. The material sequenced was PBMCs. The CDR3 DNA follows: TGTGCCAGTAGTATTGAGACAGGGGCATTTGAAGCTTTCTTT. This gives the protein CASSIETGAFEAFF.